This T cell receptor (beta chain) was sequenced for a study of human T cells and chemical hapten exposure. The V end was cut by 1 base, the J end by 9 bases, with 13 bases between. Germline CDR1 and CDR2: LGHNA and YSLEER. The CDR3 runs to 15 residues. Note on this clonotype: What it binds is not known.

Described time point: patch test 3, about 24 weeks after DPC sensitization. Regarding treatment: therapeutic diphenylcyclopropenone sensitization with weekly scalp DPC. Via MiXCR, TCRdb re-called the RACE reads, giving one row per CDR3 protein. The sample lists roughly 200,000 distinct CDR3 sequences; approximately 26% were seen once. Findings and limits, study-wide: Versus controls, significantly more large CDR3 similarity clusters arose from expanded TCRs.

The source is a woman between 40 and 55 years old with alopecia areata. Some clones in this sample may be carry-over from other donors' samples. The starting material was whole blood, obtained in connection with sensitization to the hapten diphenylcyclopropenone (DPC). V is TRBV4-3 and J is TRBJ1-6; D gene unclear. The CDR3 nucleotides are TGCGCCAGCAGCCAAGGTCTGATGTCCGGTTCACCCCTCCACTTT. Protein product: CASSQGLMSGSPLHF.